A selection of T cell receptor beta chains follows, all from one sample in a study of shared clonotypes between healthy human individuals. TCRdb keeps only in-frame clones here, not all; method: immunoSEQ multiplex PCR. The profile shows approximately 1.9 million clones, 93% of them singletons. Material: naive CD8+ T cells from PBMCs. The source is a man between 18 and 29 years old in good health. Some clones in this sample may be carry-over from other donors' samples. Both conserved end residues are part of each CDR3. The D gene is left open where the match is weak. The size of a clone is reported for some rows only, either as once, few or many, or as a class for expanded clones.

CDR3 DNA	CDR3 protein	D gene	clone size	V gene	J gene
TGTGCCAGCAGTTTTGGAGGGACAGGGTGGGCCCAGCATTTT	CASSFGGTGWAQHF	TRBD1	NA	TRBV28	TRBJ1-5
TGCGCCAGCAGCCAAGGGTCTGGAAACACCATATATTTT	CASSQGSGNTIYF	NA	NA	TRBV4-3	TRBJ1-3
TGTGCCAGCAGCTTCGGGGGAGGGCTTGTATACGAGCAGTACTTC	CASSFGGGLVYEQYF	TRBD2	NA	TRBV5-6	TRBJ2-7
TGTGCCAGCAGCTTTGGGGGAGTGGGCAATCAGCCCCAGCATTTT	CASSFGGVGNQPQHF	NA	few	TRBV7-9	TRBJ1-5
TGTGCCAGCGGACCCGCGGGACAGGCTTTCGGTGAGCAGTTCTTC	CASGPAGQAFGEQFF	TRBD1	NA	TRBV28	TRBJ2-1
TGTGCCAGTAGCCTCGCCTTAGCGGGAGGGGAGCAGTTCTTC	CASSLALAGGEQFF	TRBD2	once	TRBV19	TRBJ2-1
TGTGCCAGCAGTCCGGTCAGGCGGGGAACCGGGGAGCTGTTTTTT	CASSPVRRGTGELFF	NA	NA	TRBV25-1	TRBJ2-2
TGCGCCAGCAGCTTGGGGGCTAGCGGGGTCCGGCTCTACGAGCAGTACTTC	CASSLGASGVRLYEQYF	TRBD2	NA	TRBV5-1	TRBJ2-7
TGTGCCAGCAGTTTATCGCCCCCTCATGTCTATGGCTACACCTTC	CASSLSPPHVYGYTF	NA	NA	TRBV27	TRBJ1-2
TGTGCCAGTTGGGACATCGCCTACGAGCAGTACTTC	CASWDIAYEQYF	NA	NA	TRBV28	TRBJ2-7
TGTGCCAGCAGCGTAGGAGCGGGAGGAGGGTACGAGCAGTACTTC	CASSVGAGGGYEQYF	TRBD2	NA	TRBV9	TRBJ2-7
TGTGCCACCAGCGGGGAGGCAGGGTGGTCCCAAGAGACCCAGTACTTC	CATSGEAGWSQETQYF	NA	NA	TRBV15	TRBJ2-5
TGTGCCAGCAGCAATGGGGTGGGTTTCTACGAGCAGTACTTC	CASSNGVGFYEQYF	NA	once	TRBV7-9	TRBJ2-7
TGTGCCAGCAGACCTCTAGCTAACCACGAGCAGTACTTC	CASRPLANHEQYF	NA	once	TRBV7-9	TRBJ2-7
TGTGCCAGCAGCCTACTAGCGGGAGGCATTGTGGAGCAGTTCTTC	CASSLLAGGIVEQFF	TRBD2	NA	TRBV11-2	TRBJ2-1
TGTGCCAGCAGCCTCCCAGGCGATACGCAGTATTTT	CASSLPGDTQYF	NA	NA	TRBV6-6	TRBJ2-3
TGTGCCAGGGGCTCTCCGAACACCGGGGAGCTGTTTTTT	CARGSPNTGELFF	NA	NA	TRBV5-3	TRBJ2-2
TGTGCCAGCAGCCTAGGGACCTCCGACGCGCAGTATTTT	CASSLGTSDAQYF	NA	NA	TRBV13	TRBJ2-3
TGCGCCAGCAGCTTGGGGCCCCGAATGCAAACAGATACGCAGTATTTT	CASSLGPRMQTDTQYF	NA	NA	TRBV5-1	TRBJ2-3
TGTGCCAGCTCACCACTTAAATGCGAGCAGTACTTC	CASSPLKCEQYF	NA	NA	TRBV18	TRBJ2-7
TGTGCCAGCAGCTTCCCCGGGACAAGTCAGCGCGAGCAGTACTTC	CASSFPGTSQREQYF	NA	NA	TRBV7-8	TRBJ2-7
TGTGCCAGCAGTTTTTCTGGGCTACAAGAGACCCAGTACTTC	CASSFSGLQETQYF	NA	NA	TRBV28	TRBJ2-5
TGTGCCAGCAGCTTACAGGGGGCCTCCTACGAGCAGTACTTC	CASSLQGASYEQYF	TRBD1	once	TRBV9	TRBJ2-7
TGTGCCAGCAGAGGGGACACTAGTAACTATGGCTACACCTTC	CASRGDTSNYGYTF	NA	NA	TRBV25-1	TRBJ1-2
TGCGCCAGCAGCCAACCGACTATTAGTGAGCAGTTCTTC	CASSQPTISEQFF	NA	NA	TRBV4-1	TRBJ2-1
TGTGCCAGCAGCTTGGCTGCGACGGCTGGAAACACCATATATTTT	CASSLAATAGNTIYF	NA	NA	TRBV11-2	TRBJ1-3
TGTGCCAGCAGCTTCGAGACAGGCGTATTCTCTGGGGCCAACGTCCTGACTTTC	CASSFETGVFSGANVLTF	NA	NA	TRBV7-3	TRBJ2-6
TGTGCCAGCACCTTACTCGACACTGAAGCTTTCTTT	CASTLLDTEAFF	NA	once	TRBV6-5	TRBJ1-1
TGTGCCAGCAGCTTAGGTGCGGGCGCGCAGTTCTTC	CASSLGAGAQFF	NA	NA	TRBV7-2	TRBJ2-1
TGCAGCGTTTTAGGGGACAATGAGCAGTTCTTC	CSVLGDNEQFF	NA	NA	TRBV29-1	TRBJ2-1
TGCGCCAGCAGCTCCGGACTGGAACAGAAGCAGTTCTTC	CASSSGLEQKQFF	NA	once	TRBV5-1	TRBJ2-1
TGTGCCAGCAGCCTTAGCCTACAAGAGACCCAGTACTTC	CASSLSLQETQYF	NA	NA	TRBV16	TRBJ2-5
TGCAGCGTTGATGGGCTAGCGGGGGAGTTGGACGAGCAGTACTTC	CSVDGLAGELDEQYF	TRBD2	NA	TRBV29-1	TRBJ2-7
TGTGCCACCAGCAGAGAGGAGGCCCCTCGGGACGAGCAGTACTTC	CATSREEAPRDEQYF	NA	NA	TRBV15	TRBJ2-7
TGCGCCAGCAGCCAAGGCGGGAATGAGCAGTTCTTC	CASSQGGNEQFF	NA	NA	TRBV4-1	TRBJ2-1
TGTGCCAGCAGCTCCCGACAGGGAGCCTACAATGAGCAGTTCTTC	CASSSRQGAYNEQFF	TRBD1	NA	TRBV7-6	TRBJ2-1
TGTGCCAGCAGCTCCCAAGTCAATGAGCAGTTCTTC	CASSSQVNEQFF	NA	NA	TRBV13	TRBJ2-1
TGTGCCAGCAGTTCTACTACTAGGGGACCACAGCAGAATGAGCAGTTCTTC	CASSSTTRGPQQNEQFF	NA	NA	TRBV27	TRBJ2-1
TGTGCCAGCAGTCCACTACTAGCGGGAGAGGGCAATGAGCAGTTCTTC	CASSPLLAGEGNEQFF	TRBD2	NA	TRBV28	TRBJ2-1
TGTGCCAGCAGCCAGGACAGGGGTGACACCGGGGAGCTGTTTTTT	CASSQDRGDTGELFF	TRBD1	NA	TRBV27	TRBJ2-2
TGTGCCAGCAGCTTTTTAACAGGTCCGGTCTATGGCTACACCTTC	CASSFLTGPVYGYTF	NA	once	TRBV7-9	TRBJ1-2
TGTGCCAGTAGTATAGCCGGACTACTTGCTTCTGGGGCCAACGTCCTGACTTTC	CASSIAGLLASGANVLTF	NA	NA	TRBV19	TRBJ2-6
TGTGCCAGCAGGCTGAAGCGGGAGGTATTCGGGGAGCTGTTTTTT	CASRLKREVFGELFF	TRBD2	NA	TRBV28	TRBJ2-2
TGTGCCAGCAGCTTCGGGCCGGTTGTGAATAATGAAAAACTGTTTTTT	CASSFGPVVNNEKLFF	NA	NA	TRBV5-6	TRBJ1-4
TGTGCCAGCAGGAATAGAACAGGCGAGCAGTACTTC	CASRNRTGEQYF	NA	NA	TRBV7-8	TRBJ2-7
TGTGCCAGCAGTCCGACAGGGAATTATGACGAGCAGTACTTC	CASSPTGNYDEQYF	TRBD1	NA	TRBV7-8	TRBJ2-7
TGTGCCAGCAGTTTCCTCACCGGCGCGAACACCGGGGAGCTGTTTTTT	CASSFLTGANTGELFF	NA	NA	TRBV27	TRBJ2-2
TGTGCCAGCAGCAGCGGTCAGGGTGAGGACACAGATACGCAGTATTTT	CASSSGQGEDTDTQYF	NA	NA	TRBV21-1	TRBJ2-3
TGTGCCAGCAGTAACAGAGAGAACGGGCGGGAGCTGTTTTTT	CASSNRENGRELFF	NA	NA	TRBV27	TRBJ2-2
TGTGCCAGCAGTTTAATTCCCCGGGGGGGGGTCCAAGGCGAGCAGTACTTC	CASSLIPRGGVQGEQYF	TRBD2	NA	TRBV27	TRBJ2-7
TGCGCCAGCAGCCCCCGCGCAGACGGCAACGAGCAGTACTTC	CASSPRADGNEQYF	NA	NA	TRBV4-1	TRBJ2-7
TGCGCCAGCAGCCACTCCCGCCTAACTACGGACACCGGGGAGCTGTTTTTT	CASSHSRLTTDTGELFF	NA	NA	TRBV4-1	TRBJ2-2